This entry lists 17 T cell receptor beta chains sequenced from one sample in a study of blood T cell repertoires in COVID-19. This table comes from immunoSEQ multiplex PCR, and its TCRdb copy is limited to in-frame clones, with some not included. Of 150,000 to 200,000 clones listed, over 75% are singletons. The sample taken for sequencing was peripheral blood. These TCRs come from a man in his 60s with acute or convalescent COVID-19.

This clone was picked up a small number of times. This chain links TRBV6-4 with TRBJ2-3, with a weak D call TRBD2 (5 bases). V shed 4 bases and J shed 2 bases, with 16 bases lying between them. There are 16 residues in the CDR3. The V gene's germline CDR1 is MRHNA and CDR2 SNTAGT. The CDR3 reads CASSATSGSYTDTQYF. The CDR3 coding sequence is TGTGCCAGCAGTGCTACGTCGGGGTCGTACACAGATACGCAGTATTTT.

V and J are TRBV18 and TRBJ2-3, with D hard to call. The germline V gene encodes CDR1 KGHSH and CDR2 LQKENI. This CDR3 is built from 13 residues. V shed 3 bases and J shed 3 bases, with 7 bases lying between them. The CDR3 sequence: CASSPIKTDTQYF. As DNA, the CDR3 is TGTGCCAGCTCACCTATAAAAACAGATACGCAGTATTTT.

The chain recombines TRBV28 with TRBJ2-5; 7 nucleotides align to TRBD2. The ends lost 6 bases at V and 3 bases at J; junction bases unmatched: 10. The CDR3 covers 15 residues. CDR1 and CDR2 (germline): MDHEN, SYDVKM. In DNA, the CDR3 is TGTGCCAGCAGATACCCCGGGACTACTAAAGAGACCCAGTACTTC. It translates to CASRYPGTTKETQYF.

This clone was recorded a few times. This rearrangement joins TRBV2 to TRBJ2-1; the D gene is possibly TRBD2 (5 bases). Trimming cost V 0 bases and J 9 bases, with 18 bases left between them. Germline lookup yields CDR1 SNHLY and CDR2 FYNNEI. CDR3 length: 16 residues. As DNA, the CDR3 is TGTGCCAGCAGTGAAGCGATGGATCCCCGGGGTAGTGAGCAGTTCTTC. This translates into CASSEAMDPRGSEQFF.

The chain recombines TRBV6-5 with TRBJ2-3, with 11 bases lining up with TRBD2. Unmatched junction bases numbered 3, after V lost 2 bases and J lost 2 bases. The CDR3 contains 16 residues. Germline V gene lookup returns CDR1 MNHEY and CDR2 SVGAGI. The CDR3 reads CASSYGLAGPTDTQYF. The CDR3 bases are TGTGCCAGCAGTTACGGACTAGCGGGCCCCACAGATACGCAGTATTTT.

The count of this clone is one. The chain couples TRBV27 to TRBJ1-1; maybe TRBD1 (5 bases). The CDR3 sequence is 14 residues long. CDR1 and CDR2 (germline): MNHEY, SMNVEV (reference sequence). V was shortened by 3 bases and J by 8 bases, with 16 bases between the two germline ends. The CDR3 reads CASSLALPEGEAFF. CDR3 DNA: TGTGCCAGCAGTTTGGCACTCCCGGAGGGGGAAGCTTTCTTT.

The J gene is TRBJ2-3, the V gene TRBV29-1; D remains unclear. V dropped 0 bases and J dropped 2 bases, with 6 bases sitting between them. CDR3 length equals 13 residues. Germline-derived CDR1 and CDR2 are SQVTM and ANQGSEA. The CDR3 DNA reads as TGCAGCGTTGAAGAGGAGAACACAGATACGCAGTATTTT. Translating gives CSVEEENTDTQYF.

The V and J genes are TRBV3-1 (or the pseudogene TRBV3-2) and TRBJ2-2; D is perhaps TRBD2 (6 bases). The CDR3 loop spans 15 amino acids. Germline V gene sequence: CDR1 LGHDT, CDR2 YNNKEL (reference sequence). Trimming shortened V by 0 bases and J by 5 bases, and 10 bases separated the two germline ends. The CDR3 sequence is CASSQDWRGTGELFF. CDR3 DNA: TGTGCCAGCAGCCAAGATTGGAGGGGAACCGGGGAGCTGTTTTTT.

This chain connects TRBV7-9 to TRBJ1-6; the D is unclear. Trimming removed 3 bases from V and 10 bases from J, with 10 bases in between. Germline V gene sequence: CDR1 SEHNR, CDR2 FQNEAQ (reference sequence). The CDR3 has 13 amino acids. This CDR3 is CASSFPGVSPLHF. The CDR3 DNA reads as TGTGCCAGCAGCTTCCCCGGGGTGTCACCCCTCCACTTT. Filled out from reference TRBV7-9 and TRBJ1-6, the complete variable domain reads DTGVSQNPRHKITKRGQNVTFRCDPISEHNRLYWYRQTLGQGPEFLTYFQNEAQLEKSRLLSDRFSAERPKGSFSTLEIQRTEQGDSAMYLCASSFPGVSPLHFGNGTRLTVT.

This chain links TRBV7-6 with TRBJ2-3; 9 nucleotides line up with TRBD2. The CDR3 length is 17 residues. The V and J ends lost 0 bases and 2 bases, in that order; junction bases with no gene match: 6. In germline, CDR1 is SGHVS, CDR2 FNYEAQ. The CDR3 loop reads CASSLAPAGGFTDTQYF. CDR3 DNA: TGTGCCAGCAGCTTAGCGCCAGCGGGAGGCTTCACAGATACGCAGTATTTT. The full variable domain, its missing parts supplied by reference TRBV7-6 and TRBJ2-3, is GAGVSQSPRYKVTKRGQDVALRCDPISGHVSLYWYRQALGQGPEFLTYFNYEAQQDKSGLPNDRFSAERPEGSISTLTIQRTEQRDSAMYRCASSLAPAGGFTDTQYFGPGTRLTVL.

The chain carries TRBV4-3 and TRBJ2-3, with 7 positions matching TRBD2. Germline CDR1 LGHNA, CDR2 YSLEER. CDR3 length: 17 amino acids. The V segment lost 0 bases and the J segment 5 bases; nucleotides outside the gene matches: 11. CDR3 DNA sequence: TGCGCCAGCAGCCAAGATTACGTTGAGGGAGGGCAAGATACGCAGTATTTT. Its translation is CASSQDYVEGGQDTQYF.

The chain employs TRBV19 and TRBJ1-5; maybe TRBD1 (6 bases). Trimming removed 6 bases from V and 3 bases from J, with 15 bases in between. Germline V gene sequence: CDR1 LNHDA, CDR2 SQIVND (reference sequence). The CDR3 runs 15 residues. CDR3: CASRPKGQINQPQHF. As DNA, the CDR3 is TGTGCCAGTAGACCGAAAGGACAGATCAATCAGCCCCAGCATTTT. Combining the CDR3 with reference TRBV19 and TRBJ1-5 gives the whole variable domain DGGITQSPKYLFRKEGQNVTLSCEQNLNHDAMYWYRQDPGQGLRLIYYSQIVNDFQKGDIAEGYSVSREKKESFPLTVTSAQKNPTAFYLCASRPKGQINQPQHFGDGTRLSIL.

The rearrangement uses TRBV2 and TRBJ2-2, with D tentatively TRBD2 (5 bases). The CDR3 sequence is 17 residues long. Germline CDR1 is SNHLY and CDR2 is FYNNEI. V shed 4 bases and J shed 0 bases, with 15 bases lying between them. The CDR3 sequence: CASSGTYGYTNTGELFF. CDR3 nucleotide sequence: TGTGCCAGCAGTGGGACTTACGGCTACACGAACACCGGGGAGCTGTTTTTT.

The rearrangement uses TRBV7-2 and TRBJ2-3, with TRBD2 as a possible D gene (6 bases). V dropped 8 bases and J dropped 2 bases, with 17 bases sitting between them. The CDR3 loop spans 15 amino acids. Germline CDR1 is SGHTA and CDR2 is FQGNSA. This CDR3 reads CASRATGGITDTQYF. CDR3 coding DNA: TGTGCCAGCCGAGCTACTGGGGGGATCACAGATACGCAGTATTTT.

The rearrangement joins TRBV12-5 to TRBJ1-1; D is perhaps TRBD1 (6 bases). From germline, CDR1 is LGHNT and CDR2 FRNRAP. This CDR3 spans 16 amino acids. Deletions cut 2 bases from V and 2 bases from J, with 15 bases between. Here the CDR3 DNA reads TGTGCTAGTGGTTTGTTAATCTCAGGGGATAACACTGAAGCTTTCTTT. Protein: CASGLLISGDNTEAFF.

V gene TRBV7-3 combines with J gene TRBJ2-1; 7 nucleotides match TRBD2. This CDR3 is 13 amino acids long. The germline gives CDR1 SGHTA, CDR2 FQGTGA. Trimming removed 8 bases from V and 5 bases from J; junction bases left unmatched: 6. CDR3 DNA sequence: TGTGCCAGCGGAGCTAGCGGTAACAATGAGCAGTTCTTC. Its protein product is CASGASGNNEQFF.

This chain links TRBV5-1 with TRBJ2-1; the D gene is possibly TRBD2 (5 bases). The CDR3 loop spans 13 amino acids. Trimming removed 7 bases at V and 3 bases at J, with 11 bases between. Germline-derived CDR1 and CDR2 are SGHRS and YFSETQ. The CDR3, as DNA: TGCGCCAGCGCCCCCGGGGACTACAATGAGCAGTTCTTC. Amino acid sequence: CASAPGDYNEQFF.